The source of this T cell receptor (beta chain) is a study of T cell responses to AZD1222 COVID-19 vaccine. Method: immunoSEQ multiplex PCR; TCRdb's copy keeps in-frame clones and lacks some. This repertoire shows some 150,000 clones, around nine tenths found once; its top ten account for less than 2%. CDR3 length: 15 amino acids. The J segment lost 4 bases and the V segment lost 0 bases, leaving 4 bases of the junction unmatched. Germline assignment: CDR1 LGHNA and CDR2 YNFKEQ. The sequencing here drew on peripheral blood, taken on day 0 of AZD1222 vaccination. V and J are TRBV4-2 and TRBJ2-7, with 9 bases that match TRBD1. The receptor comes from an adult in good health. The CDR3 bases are TGTGCCAGCAGCCAAGAAACAGGGGGCGCGTACGAGCAGTACTTC. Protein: CASSQETGGAYEQYF.